These 22 T cell receptor beta chains came from one sample sequenced in a study of PD-L1 blockade in urothelial cancer. Time point indicated: peripheral blood 6 weeks after treatment start. Data came from immunoSEQ multiplex PCR; TCRdb stores just in-frame clones and leaves some out. The data show roughly 100,000 clones, with around 78% seen just once and under 8.5% held by the top ten. The starting material was PBMCs, obtained around atezolizumab (anti-PD-L1) treatment. All receptors come from a man between 65 and 85 years old with urothelial cancer.

This chain uses TRBV7-3 with TRBJ2-7; D may be TRBD2 (6 bases). Trimming stripped 5 bases from V and 1 base from J, with 21 bases between. The CDR3 spans 17 residues. Germline CDR1 reads SGHTA; CDR2 reads FQGTGA. The DNA of the CDR3 is TGTGCCAGCAGCCTACCCCGGGGTGTCGGGGGATCCTACGAGCAGTACTTC. Translation gives CASSLPRGVGGSYEQYF.

The chain is built from TRBV25-1 and TRBJ2-5, with D perhaps matching TRBD2 (5 bases). V was cut by 5 bases and J by 1 base, with 14 bases left in between. The CDR3 sequence is 15 residues long. The V gene's germline CDR1 is MGHDK and CDR2 SYGVNS. In nucleotides, the CDR3 is TGTGCCAGCAGTAACCCCGGCGGGCTCCAAGAGACCCAGTACTTC. Amino acid sequence: CASSNPGGLQETQYF.

V usage is TRBV5-1 and J usage is TRBJ2-5; the match to TRBD2 covers 14 bases. Germline V lookup: CDR1 SGHRS, CDR2 YFSETQ. The CDR3 contains 17 residues. V trimming: 0 bases; J trimming: 4 bases; junction bases outside the gene matches: 5. In DNA, the CDR3 is TGCGCCAGCAGCTTGGCTGGACTAGCGGGAGGTCGAGAGACCCAGTACTTC. It codes for CASSLAGLAGGRETQYF.

This clone occurred once. This chain uses TRBV29-1 with TRBJ2-7, with TRBD1 matching 9 bases. The CDR3 consists of 13 residues. The junction had 6 bases not matched to a gene; V was cut back by 3 bases and J by 6 bases. The germline gives CDR1 SQVTM, CDR2 ANQGSEA. Written as DNA, the CDR3 is TGCAGCGTTGAGGAAACAGGGGGCAGCGAGCAGTACTTC. Protein product: CSVEETGGSEQYF.

DNA for the CDR3: TGTGCCACCAGCAGAGAGAATCAGGGGGGAAGAAACACCATATATTTT. Its protein product is CATSRENQGGRNTIYF. The chain employs TRBV15 and TRBJ1-3; 7 bases are shared with TRBD1. The V and J ends lost 0 bases and 5 bases, in that order; junction bases with no gene match: 7. The CDR3 runs 16 residues. Germline CDR1 LNHNV, CDR2 YYDKDF (reference sequence).

The gene calls are TRBV6-6 and TRBJ1-4; D ambiguous. Trimming took 2 bases from V and 3 from J, leaving 7 bases between them. This CDR3 is 14 amino acids long. Germline loops: CDR1 MNHNY, CDR2 SVGAGI (reference sequence). The CDR3 sequence: CASSYARPNEKLFF. The CDR3 nucleotides are TGTGCCAGCAGTTACGCCAGGCCTAATGAAAAACTGTTTTTT.

The V call is TRBV6-5, the J call TRBJ1-4; 8 positions match TRBD1. Per germline, CDR1 MNHEY and CDR2 SVGAGI. Trimming took 0 bases from V and 6 from J; bases not matched to a gene: 3. The CDR3 runs 15 residues. CDR3 amino acids: CASSYSAGGDEKLFF. CDR3 bases: TGTGCCAGCAGTTACTCGGCAGGGGGCGATGAAAAACTGTTTTTT.

The chain links TRBV2 to TRBJ1-4; 7 bases line up with TRBD1. Germline V CDR1 and CDR2: SNHLY, FYNNEI. The CDR3 length is 15 residues. The J segment lost 8 bases and the V segment lost 2 bases, leaving 8 bases of the junction unmatched. In DNA form, the CDR3 reads TGTGCCAGCAGTGAACACGACAGGGCAGAGGAAAAACTGTTTTTT. Translation: CASSEHDRAEEKLFF.

V is TRBV27 and J is TRBJ2-1; TRBD2 matches at 11 bases. CDR1 is MNHEY and CDR2 is SMNVEV in the germline V gene (reference sequence). Unmatched junction bases numbered 9, after V lost 2 bases and J lost 6 bases. The length of the CDR3 is 17 residues. The CDR3 DNA follows: TGTGCCAGCAGTTTAAGGCCGAGGCTAGCGGGAGGCAATGAGCAGTTCTTC. It specifies CASSLRPRLAGGNEQFF.

In its sample, this clone was seen a few times. The chain recombines TRBV12-5 with TRBJ2-1; no clear D. Germline V gene lookup returns CDR1 LGHNT and CDR2 FRNRAP. The V gene lost 2 bases and the J gene lost 0 bases, with 8 bases spanning the gap. CDR3 length equals 15 residues. CDR3 sequence (DNA): TGTGCTAGTGGTTTGAAAGCCAACTCCTACAATGAGCAGTTCTTC. This encodes CASGLKANSYNEQFF.

This chain links TRBV7-2 with TRBJ1-5; weak D call: TRBD1 (6 bases). Germline lookup yields CDR1 SGHTA and CDR2 FQGNSA. Trimming removed 7 bases from V and 6 bases from J, with 13 bases in between. The CDR3 has 13 residues. The CDR3 nucleotides read TGTGCCAGCAACACGGGGGGCGGTCAGCCCCAGCATTTT. The encoded protein is CASNTGGGQPQHF.

The genes are TRBV14 and TRBJ1-2; D not resolved. Trimming removed 2 bases at V and 6 bases at J, with 10 bases between. Germline V gene data show CDR1 as SGHDN and CDR2 as FVKESK. The CDR3 consists of 13 residues. CDR3 amino acids: CASSQQVSNGYTF. The CDR3 nucleotides read TGTGCCAGCAGCCAACAGGTCTCGAATGGCTACACCTTC.

The rearrangement uses TRBV11-1 and TRBJ2-1, with D tentatively TRBD1 (6 bases). From germline, CDR1 is SGHAT and CDR2 FQDESV (reference sequence). This CDR3 comprises 15 residues. The V gene lost 2 bases and the J gene lost 5 bases, with 13 bases spanning the gap. The CDR3 protein is CASSLKGQADNEQFF. CDR3 bases: TGTGCCAGCAGCTTAAAGGGACAAGCAGACAATGAGCAGTTCTTC.

The chain recombines TRBV25-1 with TRBJ1-2; 8 positions match TRBD1. V was pared by 3 bases and J by 10 bases, with 10 bases of the junction left unmatched. CDR1 MGHDK and CDR2 SYGVNS come from the germline V gene. CDR3 length equals 14 residues. The CDR3 DNA follows: TGTGCCAGCAGTGATGAAGGGGACAGGTCTATCTACACCTTC. Protein product: CASSDEGDRSIYTF.

Note on this clone: This CDR3 is also generated by other DNA sequences in the sample. The V gene is TRBV11-2, the J gene TRBJ2-5; possible D gene TRBD1, 6 bases. V lost 3 bases and J 3 bases, leaving 8 bases between the germline ends. CDR1 SGHAT and CDR2 FQNNGV come from the germline V gene. This CDR3 contains 13 residues. CDR3: CASSFYREETQYF. In nucleotides, the CDR3 is TGTGCCAGCAGCTTCTACAGGGAAGAGACCCAGTACTTC.

Remarks on this clone: A read error may account for a junction end that differs from germline. This chain links TRBV7-2 with TRBJ1-1; no definite D call. This CDR3 is 15 amino acids long. In germline, CDR1 is SGHTA, CDR2 FQGNSA. In DNA form, the CDR3 reads TGTGCCAGCAACTTAGGCTCCGGGCCGGGAACTGAAGCTTTCTTT. Amino acid sequence: CASNLGSGPGTEAFF.

The chain uses TRBV5-6 and TRBJ2-7; D might be TRBD2 (6 bases). The CDR3 runs 13 residues. Trimming took off 5 bases at V and 0 bases at J, with 9 bases between the two ends. Germline loops: CDR1 SGHDT, CDR2 YYEEEE. CDR3 sequence: CASSLRDSYEQYF. CDR3 nucleotides: TGTGCCAGCAGTTTGCGGGACTCCTACGAGCAGTACTTC.

This sequence joins TRBV18 and TRBJ2-7; 12 bases align to TRBD2. V shed 3 bases and J 5 bases; nucleotides not matched to a gene: 8. The CDR3 is 16 amino acids. Per germline, CDR1 KGHSH and CDR2 LQKENI. The CDR3 loop reads CASSPFVTSGGHEQYF. CDR3 coding DNA: TGTGCCAGCTCACCGTTCGTGACTAGCGGGGGACACGAGCAGTACTTC.

The V call is TRBV6-1, the J call TRBJ1-5; possible D gene TRBD1, 5 bases. V gave up 0 bases and J gave up 4 bases, with 7 bases separating them. The germline CDR1 and CDR2 sequences are MNHNS and SASEGT. CDR3 length: 14 residues. CDR3: CASSEARANQPQHF. CDR3 in DNA: TGTGCCAGCAGTGAAGCCAGGGCTAATCAGCCCCAGCATTTT.

This rearrangement joins TRBV6-5 to TRBJ1-1, with D possibly TRBD1 on 5 matching bases. The CDR3 is 13 amino acids. V was shortened by 6 bases and J by 1 base, with 9 bases between the two germline ends. The V gene's germline CDR1 is MNHEY and CDR2 SVGAGI. CDR3 loop: CASRQQENTEAFF. The CDR3 DNA reads as TGTGCCAGCAGACAACAGGAGAACACTGAAGCTTTCTTT.

This sequence joins TRBV7-9 and TRBJ2-6, with 8 positions matching TRBD1. With 1 base clipped from V and 3 bases from J, the junction kept 8 bases outside the gene matches. The CDR3 length is 18 residues. Germline CDR1 is SEHNR and CDR2 is FQNEAQ (reference sequence). This chain's CDR3 is CASSLEGTGVSGANVLTF. Here the CDR3 DNA reads TGTGCCAGCAGCTTAGAGGGGACAGGTGTCAGTGGGGCCAACGTCCTGACTTTC. The full variable domain, rest sourced from reference TRBV7-9 and TRBJ2-6, is DTGVSQNPRHKITKRGQNVTFRCDPISEHNRLYWYRQTLGQGPEFLTYFQNEAQLEKSRLLSDRFSAERPKGSFSTLEIQRTEQGDSAMYLCASSLEGTGVSGANVLTFGAGSRLTVL.

J is TRBJ1-5 and V is TRBV6-6; 10 bases are a match to TRBD1. The length of the CDR3 is 16 residues. The ends lost 4 bases at V and 4 bases at J; junction bases unmatched: 7. CDR1 and CDR2 from the germline V gene are MNHNY and SVGAGI (reference sequence). The CDR3 sequence: CASSFGDRGLNQPQHF. The CDR3 coding sequence is TGTGCCAGCAGTTTTGGGGACAGGGGCCTGAATCAGCCCCAGCATTTT.